These 5 T cell receptor beta chains were all obtained from the same sample, sequenced in a study of OX40 agonist ivuxolimab in advanced cancers. The library was prepared using the immunoSEQ multiplex PCR assay. This immuneACCESS table, as held by TCRdb, lists in-frame sequences with V and J called but not all clones. Of the missing ones, under half trace to an unresolved V gene in checked studies; the others have no known cause. In this sample the table shows some 62,000 clones, about four fifths of which occur a single time. 9.8% of the sample rests with the top ten. The input for sequencing was CD4+ or CD8+ T cells sorted from blood, taken in a trial of the OX40 agonist ivuxolimab. The origin of the receptors is an adult with an advanced solid tumor such as melanoma, head and neck, liver or kidney cancer.

V gene TRBV28 combines with J gene TRBJ1-1; D uncertain. This CDR3 has 12 amino acids. The ends were cut back, 1 base at V and 9 bases at J, with 9 bases in the middle. Germline loops: CDR1 MDHEN, CDR2 SYDVKM. In nucleotides, the CDR3 is TGTGCCAGCAGTTTATCTGTGGGGAAAGCTTTCTTT. Its translation is CASSLSVGKAFF.

This sequence joins TRBV27 and TRBJ2-2; perhaps TRBD2 as D (5 bases). The germline V and J ends were trimmed by 6 bases and 3 bases, with 8 bases remaining between them. The CDR3 extends over 13 amino acids. The germline V gene encodes CDR1 MNHEY and CDR2 SMNVEV (reference sequence). CDR3: CASSILDTGELFF. CDR3 bases: TGTGCCAGCAGCATACTAGACACCGGGGAGCTGTTTTTT.

The rearrangement links TRBV5-1 to TRBJ1-6, with TRBD1 identical over 7 bases. The germline V gene has CDR1 SGHRS and CDR2 YFSETQ. The V gene end was trimmed by 3 bases and the J gene end by 7 bases; junction bases not matched to a gene: 19. The CDR3 has 19 residues. CDR3 sequence: CASSSTRTGTAGMNSPLHF. The CDR3, as DNA: TGCGCCAGCAGCTCTACCCGGACAGGAACAGCGGGGATGAATTCACCCCTCCACTTT.

The chain uses TRBV29-1 and TRBJ2-4, with 7 bases that match TRBD1. Germline CDR1 reads SQVTM; CDR2 reads ANQGSEA. This CDR3 region has 17 residues. Trimming removed 4 bases from V and 4 bases from J; junction bases left unmatched: 16. This CDR3 is CSVVPPSGTVRKNIQYF. The CDR3 DNA follows: TGCAGCGTTGTCCCCCCCAGTGGGACAGTTAGAAAAAACATTCAGTACTTC. Looking up the rest from reference TRBV29-1 and TRBJ2-4 gives the full variable domain: SAVISQKPSRDICQRGTSLTIQCQVDSQVTMMFWYRQQPGQSLTLIATANQGSEATYESGFVIDKFPISRPNLTFSTLTVSNMSPEDSSIYLCSVVPPSGTVRKNIQYFGAGTRLSVL.

V gene TRBV30 combines with J gene TRBJ2-3, with a tentative D call TRBD1 (6 bases). The CDR3 runs to 14 residues. In germline, CDR1 is GTSNPN, CDR2 SVGIG (reference sequence). Trimming left V 1 base short and J 2 bases short, with 10 bases between. The CDR3 DNA is TGTGCCTGGAGTGGGGGGACAACCACAGATACGCAGTATTTT. Protein: CAWSGGTTTDTQYF. The complete variable domain, with remaining parts taken from reference TRBV30 and TRBJ2-3, reads SQTIHQWPATLVQPVGSPLSLECTVEGTSNPNLYWYRQAAGRGLQLLFYSVGIGQISSEVPQNLSASRPQDRQFILSSKKLLLSDSGFYLCAWSGGTTTDTQYFGPGTRLTVL.